This T cell receptor (beta chain) comes out of a study of T cells after yellow fever vaccination. The wider study: Any fraction with a low cell number was prepared using SMART-Seq v4 Ultra Low Input.

Conversion of TCR transcripts into cDNA relied on 5'RACE template switching, which added a universal primer site and UMIs. From the 5' RACE reads, TCRdb called clonotypes with MiXCR, one entry per CDR3 protein. Among 120,000 to 150,000 distinct CDR3 sequences listed, more than 6% were seen once. With 2 bases removed from V and 2 bases from J, the gap between germline ends came to 11 bases. This CDR3 spans 14 amino acids. Germline V gives CDR1 SGHNT, CDR2 YYREEE (reference sequence). This material consisted of CD4+ T cells sorted from PBMCs, taken 5 days after the yellow fever booster vaccination. The sequence came from a man aged 25 to 40 who received the YFV17D yellow fever vaccine. This chain uses TRBV5-4 with TRBJ2-7; no clear D. In DNA, the CDR3 is TGTGCCAGCAGCTTTCGTGTCCAACCCTACGAGCAGTACTTC. Protein sequence: CASSFRVQPYEQYF.